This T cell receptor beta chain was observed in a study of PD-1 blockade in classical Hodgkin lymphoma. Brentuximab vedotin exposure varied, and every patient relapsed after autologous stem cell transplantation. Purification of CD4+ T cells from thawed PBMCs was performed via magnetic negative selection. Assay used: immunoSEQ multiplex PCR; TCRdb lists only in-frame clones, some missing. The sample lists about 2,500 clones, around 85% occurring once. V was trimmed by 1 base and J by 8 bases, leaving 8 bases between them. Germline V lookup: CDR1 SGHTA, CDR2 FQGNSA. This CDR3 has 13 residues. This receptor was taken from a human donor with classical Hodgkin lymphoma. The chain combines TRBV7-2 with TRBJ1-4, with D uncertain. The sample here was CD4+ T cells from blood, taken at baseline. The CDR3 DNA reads TGTGCCAGCAGCTTAGATTCAAGGGAAAAACTGTTTTTT. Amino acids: CASSLDSREKLFF.